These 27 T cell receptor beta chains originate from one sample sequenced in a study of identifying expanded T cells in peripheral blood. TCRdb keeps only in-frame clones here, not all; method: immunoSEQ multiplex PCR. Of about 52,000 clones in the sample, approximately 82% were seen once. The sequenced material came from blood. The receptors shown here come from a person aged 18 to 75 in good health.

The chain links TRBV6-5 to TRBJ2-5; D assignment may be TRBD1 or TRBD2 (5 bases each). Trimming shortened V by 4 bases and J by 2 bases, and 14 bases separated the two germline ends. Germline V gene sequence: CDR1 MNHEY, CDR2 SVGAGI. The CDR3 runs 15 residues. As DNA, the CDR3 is TGTGCCAGCAGTTTCTCGGTGGGGGATCAAGAGACCCAGTACTTC. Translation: CASSFSVGDQETQYF.

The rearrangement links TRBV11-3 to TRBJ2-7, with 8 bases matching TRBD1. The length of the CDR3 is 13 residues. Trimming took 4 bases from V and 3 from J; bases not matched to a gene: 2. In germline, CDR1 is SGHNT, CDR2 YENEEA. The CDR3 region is CASSSGQGYEQYF. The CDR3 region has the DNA TGTGCCAGCAGCTCCGGACAGGGCTACGAGCAGTACTTC.

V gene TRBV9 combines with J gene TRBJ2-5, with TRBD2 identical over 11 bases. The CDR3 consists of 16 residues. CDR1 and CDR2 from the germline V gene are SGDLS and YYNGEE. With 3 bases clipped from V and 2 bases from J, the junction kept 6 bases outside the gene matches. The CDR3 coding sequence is TGTGCCAGCAGCGAGGTAGCGGGGGGGCCACAAGAGACCCAGTACTTC. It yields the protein CASSEVAGGPQETQYF.

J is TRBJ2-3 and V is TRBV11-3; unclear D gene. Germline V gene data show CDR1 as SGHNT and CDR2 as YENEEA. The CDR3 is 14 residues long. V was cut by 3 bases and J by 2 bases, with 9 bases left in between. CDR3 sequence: CASSLGSSTDTQYF. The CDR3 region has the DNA TGTGCCAGCAGCTTGGGTTCCTCCACAGATACGCAGTATTTT.

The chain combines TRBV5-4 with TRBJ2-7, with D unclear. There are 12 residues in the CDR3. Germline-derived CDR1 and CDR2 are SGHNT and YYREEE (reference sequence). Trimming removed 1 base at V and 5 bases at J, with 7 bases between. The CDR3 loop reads CASSLFGNEQYF. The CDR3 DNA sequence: TGTGCCAGCAGCTTGTTCGGTAACGAGCAGTACTTC. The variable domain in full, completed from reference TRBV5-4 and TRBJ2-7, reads ETGVTQSPTHLIKTRGQQVTLRCSSQSGHNTVSWYQQALGQGPQFIFQYYREEENGRGNFPPRFSGLQFPNYSSELNVNALELDDSALYLCASSLFGNEQYFGPGTRLTVT.

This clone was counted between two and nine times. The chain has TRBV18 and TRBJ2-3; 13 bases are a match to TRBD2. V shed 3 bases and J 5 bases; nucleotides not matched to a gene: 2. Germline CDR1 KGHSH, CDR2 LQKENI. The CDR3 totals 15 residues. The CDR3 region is CASSPGLAGLDTQYF. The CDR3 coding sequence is TGTGCCAGCTCACCGGGACTAGCGGGGTTAGATACGCAGTATTTT. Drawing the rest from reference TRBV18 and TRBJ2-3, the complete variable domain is NAGVMQNPRHLVRRRGQEARLRCSPMKGHSHVYWYRQLPEEGLKFMVYLQKENIIDESGMPKERFSAEFPKEGPSILRIQQVVRGDSAAYFCASSPGLAGLDTQYFGPGTRLTVL.

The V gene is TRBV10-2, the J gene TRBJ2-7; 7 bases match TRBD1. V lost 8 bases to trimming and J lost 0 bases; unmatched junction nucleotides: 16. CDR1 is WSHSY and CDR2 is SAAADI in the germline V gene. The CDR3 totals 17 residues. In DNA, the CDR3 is TGCGCCAGCCCTGGGGGCCCAAACGGGACAGACTCCTACGAGCAGTACTTC. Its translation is CASPGGPNGTDSYEQYF.

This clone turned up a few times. CDR3 loop: CASSLDTNEQFF. CDR3 DNA: TGTGCCAGCAGCCTAGACACTAATGAGCAGTTCTTC. This chain connects TRBV7-9 to TRBJ2-1; D is uncertain. The germline CDR1 and CDR2 sequences are SEHNR and FQNEAQ (reference sequence). V was pared by 5 bases and J by 7 bases, with 9 bases between. The CDR3 is 12 amino acids.

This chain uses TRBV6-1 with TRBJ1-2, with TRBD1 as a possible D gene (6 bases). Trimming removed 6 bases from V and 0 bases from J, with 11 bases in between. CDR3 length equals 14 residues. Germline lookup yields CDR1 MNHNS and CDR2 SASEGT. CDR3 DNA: TGTGCCAGCAGCCCGGGACACGCTAACTATGGCTACACCTTC. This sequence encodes CASSPGHANYGYTF.

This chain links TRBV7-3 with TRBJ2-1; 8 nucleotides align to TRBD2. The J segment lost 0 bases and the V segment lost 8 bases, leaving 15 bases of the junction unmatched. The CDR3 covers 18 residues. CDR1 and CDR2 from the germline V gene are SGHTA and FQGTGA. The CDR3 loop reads CASCTKRAGVSSYNEQFF. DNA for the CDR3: TGTGCCAGCTGCACCAAGCGAGCGGGGGTGAGCTCCTACAATGAGCAGTTCTTC.

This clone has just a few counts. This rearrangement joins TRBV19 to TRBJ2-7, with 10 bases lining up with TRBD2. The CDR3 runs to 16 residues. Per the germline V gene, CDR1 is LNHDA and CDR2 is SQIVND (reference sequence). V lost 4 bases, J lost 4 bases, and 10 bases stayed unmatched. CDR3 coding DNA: TGTGCCAGTAGTAGCCCCGGGACTAGCGTGAAGTACGAGCAGTACTTC. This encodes CASSSPGTSVKYEQYF.

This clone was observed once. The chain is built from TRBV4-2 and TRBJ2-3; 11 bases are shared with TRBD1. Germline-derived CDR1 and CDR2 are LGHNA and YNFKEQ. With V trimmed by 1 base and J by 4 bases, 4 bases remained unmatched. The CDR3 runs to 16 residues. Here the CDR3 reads CASSQGTGGAADTQYF. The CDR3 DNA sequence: TGTGCCAGCAGCCAAGGGACAGGGGGCGCGGCAGATACGCAGTATTTT.

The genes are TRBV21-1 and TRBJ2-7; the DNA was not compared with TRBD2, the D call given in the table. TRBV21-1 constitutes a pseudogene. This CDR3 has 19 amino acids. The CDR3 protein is CASSKEGLAEMRGDYEQYF. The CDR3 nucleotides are TGTGCCAGCAGCAAAGAGGGACTAGCGGAAATGAGGGGGGACTACGAGCAGTACTTC.

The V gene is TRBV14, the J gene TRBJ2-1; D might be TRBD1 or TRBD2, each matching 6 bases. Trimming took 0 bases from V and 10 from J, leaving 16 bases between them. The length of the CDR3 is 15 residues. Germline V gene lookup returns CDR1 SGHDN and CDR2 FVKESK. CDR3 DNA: TGTGCCAGCAGCCAAGATTGGGGGGCTAGAGGGGAGCAGTTCTTC. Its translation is CASSQDWGARGEQFF. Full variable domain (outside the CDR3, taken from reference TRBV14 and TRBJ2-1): EAGVTQFPSHSVIEKGQTVTLRCDPISGHDNLYWYRRVMGKEIKFLLHFVKESKQDESGMPNNRFLAERTGGTYSTLKVQPAELEDSGVYFCASSQDWGARGEQFFGPGTRLTVL.

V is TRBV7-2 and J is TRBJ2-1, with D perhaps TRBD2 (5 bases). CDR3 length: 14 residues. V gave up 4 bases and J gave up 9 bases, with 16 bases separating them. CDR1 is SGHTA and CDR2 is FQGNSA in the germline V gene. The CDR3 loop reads CASSSGVTFVEQFF. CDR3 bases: TGTGCCAGCAGCTCCGGGGTCACCTTTGTTGAGCAGTTCTTC.

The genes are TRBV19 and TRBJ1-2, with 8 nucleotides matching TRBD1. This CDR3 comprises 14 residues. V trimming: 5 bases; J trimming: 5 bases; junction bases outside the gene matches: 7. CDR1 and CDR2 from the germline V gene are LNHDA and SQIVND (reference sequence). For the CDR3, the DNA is TGTGCCAGTAGTCCATCAGGGGGCCGGTATGGCTACACCTTC. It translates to CASSPSGGRYGYTF.

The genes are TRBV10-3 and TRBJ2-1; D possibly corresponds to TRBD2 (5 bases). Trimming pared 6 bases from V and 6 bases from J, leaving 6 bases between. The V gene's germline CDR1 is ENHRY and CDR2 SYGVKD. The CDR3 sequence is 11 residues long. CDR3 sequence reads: CAISRGNEQFF. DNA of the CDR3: TGTGCCATCAGCCGGGGCAATGAGCAGTTCTTC.

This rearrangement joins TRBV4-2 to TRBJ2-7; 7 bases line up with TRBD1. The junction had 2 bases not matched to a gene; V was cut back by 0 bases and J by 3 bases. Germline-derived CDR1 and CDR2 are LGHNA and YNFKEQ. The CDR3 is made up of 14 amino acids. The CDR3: CASSQDAGGYEQYV. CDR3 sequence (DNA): TGTGCCAGCAGCCAAGATGCAGGGGGCTACGAGCAGTACGTC.

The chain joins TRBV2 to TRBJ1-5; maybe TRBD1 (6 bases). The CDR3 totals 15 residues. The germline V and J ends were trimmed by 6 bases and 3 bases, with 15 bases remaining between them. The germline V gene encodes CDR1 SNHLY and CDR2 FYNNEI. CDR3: CASRGGLSDNQPQHF. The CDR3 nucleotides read TGTGCCAGCAGGGGGGGCTTATCAGACAATCAGCCCCAGCATTTT.

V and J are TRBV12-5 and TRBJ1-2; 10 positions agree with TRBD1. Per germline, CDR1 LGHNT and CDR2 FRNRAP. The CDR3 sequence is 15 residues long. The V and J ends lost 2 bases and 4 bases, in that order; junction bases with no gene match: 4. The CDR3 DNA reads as TGTGCTAGTGGTTTGTCAGACAGGGGGCCCTATGGCTACACCTTC. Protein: CASGLSDRGPYGYTF.

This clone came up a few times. The CDR3 nucleotides are TGTGCCAGCTCACCCGGGAGGCAGACTGAAGCTTTCTTT. As protein: CASSPGRQTEAFF. This chain joins TRBV18 and TRBJ1-1; D unclear. The CDR3 loop spans 13 amino acids. Germline CDR1 KGHSH, CDR2 LQKENI. V was shortened by 3 bases and J by 5 bases, with 10 bases between the two germline ends.

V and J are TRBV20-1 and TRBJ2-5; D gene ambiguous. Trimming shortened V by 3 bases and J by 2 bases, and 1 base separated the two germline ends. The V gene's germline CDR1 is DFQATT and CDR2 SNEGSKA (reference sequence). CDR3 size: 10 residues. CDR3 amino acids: CSARQETQYF. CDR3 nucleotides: TGCAGTGCTAGGCAAGAGACCCAGTACTTC.

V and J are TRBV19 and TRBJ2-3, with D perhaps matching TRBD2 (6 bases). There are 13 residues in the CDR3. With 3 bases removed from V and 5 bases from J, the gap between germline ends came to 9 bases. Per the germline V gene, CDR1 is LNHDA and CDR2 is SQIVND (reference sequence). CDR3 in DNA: TGTGCCAGTAGTATGGGGGGTAAAGATACGCAGTATTTT. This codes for CASSMGGKDTQYF.

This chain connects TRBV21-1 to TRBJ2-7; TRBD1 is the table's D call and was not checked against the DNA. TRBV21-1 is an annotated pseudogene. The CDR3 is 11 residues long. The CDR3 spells CATGTTYEQYV. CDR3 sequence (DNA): TGTGCCACTGGGACAACCTACGAGCAGTACGTC.

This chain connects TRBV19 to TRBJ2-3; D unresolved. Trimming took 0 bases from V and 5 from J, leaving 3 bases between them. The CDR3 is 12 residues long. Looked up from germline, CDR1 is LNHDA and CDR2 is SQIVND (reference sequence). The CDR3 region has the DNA TGTGCCAGTAGTATAGAGGGAGATACGCAGTATTTT. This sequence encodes CASSIEGDTQYF.

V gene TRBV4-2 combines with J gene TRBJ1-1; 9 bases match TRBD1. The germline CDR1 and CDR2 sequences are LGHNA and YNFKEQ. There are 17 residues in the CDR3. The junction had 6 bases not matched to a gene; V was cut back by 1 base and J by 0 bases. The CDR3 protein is CASSQVGTGLLNTEAFF. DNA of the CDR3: TGTGCCAGCAGCCAAGTTGGGACAGGGCTGCTGAACACTGAAGCTTTCTTT.

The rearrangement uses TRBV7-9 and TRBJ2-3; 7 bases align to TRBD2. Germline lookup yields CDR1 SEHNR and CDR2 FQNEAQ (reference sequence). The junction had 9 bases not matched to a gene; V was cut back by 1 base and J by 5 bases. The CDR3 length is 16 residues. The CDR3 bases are TGTGCCAGCAGCTTAGGGATGGCGGGAGCTGGAGATACGCAGTATTTT. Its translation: CASSLGMAGAGDTQYF.